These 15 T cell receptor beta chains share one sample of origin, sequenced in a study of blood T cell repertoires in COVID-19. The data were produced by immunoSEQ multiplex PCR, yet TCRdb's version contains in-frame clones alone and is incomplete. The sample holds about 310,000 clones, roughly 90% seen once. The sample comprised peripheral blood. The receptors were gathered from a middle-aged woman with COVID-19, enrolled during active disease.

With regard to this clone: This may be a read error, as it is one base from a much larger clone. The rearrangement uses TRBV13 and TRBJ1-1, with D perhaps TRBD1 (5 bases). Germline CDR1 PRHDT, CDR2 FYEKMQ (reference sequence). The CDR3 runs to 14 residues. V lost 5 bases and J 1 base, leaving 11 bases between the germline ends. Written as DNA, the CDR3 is TGTGCCAGCAGCCTGGGACTCACGAACACTGAAGCTTTCTTT. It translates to CASSLGLTNTEAFF.

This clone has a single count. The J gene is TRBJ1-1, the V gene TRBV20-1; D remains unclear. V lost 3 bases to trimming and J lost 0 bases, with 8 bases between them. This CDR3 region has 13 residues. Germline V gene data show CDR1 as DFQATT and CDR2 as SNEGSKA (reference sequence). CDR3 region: CSASRSMNTEAFF. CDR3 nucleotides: TGCAGTGCTAGTAGATCTATGAACACTGAAGCTTTCTTT.

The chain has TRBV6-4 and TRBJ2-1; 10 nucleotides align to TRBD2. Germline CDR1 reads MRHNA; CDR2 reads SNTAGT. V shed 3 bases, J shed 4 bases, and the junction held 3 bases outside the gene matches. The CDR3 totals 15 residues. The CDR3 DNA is TGTGCCAGCAGTGAAAAAGCGGGGGGGTACAATGAGCAGTTCTTC. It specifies CASSEKAGGYNEQFF.

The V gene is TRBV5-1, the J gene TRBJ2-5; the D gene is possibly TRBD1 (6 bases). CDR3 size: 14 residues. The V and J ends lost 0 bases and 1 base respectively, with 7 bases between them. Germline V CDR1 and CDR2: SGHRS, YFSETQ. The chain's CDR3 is CASSLAQGQETQYF. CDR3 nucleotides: TGCGCCAGCAGCTTGGCACAGGGCCAAGAGACCCAGTACTTC.

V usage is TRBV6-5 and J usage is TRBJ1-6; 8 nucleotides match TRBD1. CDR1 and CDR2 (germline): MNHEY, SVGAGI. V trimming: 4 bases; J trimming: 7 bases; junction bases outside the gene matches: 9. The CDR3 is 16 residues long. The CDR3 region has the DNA TGTGCCAGCAGTTCCGGGACAGGAGCTACCAATTCACCCCTCCACTTT. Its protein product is CASSSGTGATNSPLHF.

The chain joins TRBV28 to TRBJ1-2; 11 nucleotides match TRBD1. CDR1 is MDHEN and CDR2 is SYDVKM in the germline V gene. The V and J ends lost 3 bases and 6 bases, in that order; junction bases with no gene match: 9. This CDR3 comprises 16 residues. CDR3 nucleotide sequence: TGTGCCAGCAGTTTGCTGGGGCGGGACAGGGGGGATGGCTACACCTTC. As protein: CASSLLGRDRGDGYTF.

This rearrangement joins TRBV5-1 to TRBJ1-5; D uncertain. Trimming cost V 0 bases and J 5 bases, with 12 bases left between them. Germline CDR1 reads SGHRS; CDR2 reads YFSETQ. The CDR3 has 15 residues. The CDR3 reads CASSLEGRRDQPQHF. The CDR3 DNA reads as TGCGCCAGCAGCTTGGAGGGCAGGAGGGATCAGCCCCAGCATTTT.

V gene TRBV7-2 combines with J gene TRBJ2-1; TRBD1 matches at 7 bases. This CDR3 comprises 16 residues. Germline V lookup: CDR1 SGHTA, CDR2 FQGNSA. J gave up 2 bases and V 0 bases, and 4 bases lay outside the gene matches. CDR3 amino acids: CASSLAPGQPYNEQFF. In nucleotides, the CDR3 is TGTGCCAGCAGCTTAGCGCCGGGACAGCCCTACAATGAGCAGTTCTTC.

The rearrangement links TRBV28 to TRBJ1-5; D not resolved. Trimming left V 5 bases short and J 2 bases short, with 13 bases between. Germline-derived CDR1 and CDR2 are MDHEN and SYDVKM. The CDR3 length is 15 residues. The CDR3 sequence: CASSLTSDGNQPQHF. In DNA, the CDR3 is TGTGCCAGCAGTCTGACTTCCGACGGCAATCAGCCCCAGCATTTT.

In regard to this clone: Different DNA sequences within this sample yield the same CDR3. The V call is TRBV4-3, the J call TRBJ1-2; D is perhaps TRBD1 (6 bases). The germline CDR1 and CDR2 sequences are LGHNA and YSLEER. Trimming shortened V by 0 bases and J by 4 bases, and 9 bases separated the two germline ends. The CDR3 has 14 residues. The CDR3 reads CASSQDARGYGYTF. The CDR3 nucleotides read TGCGCCAGCAGCCAAGACGCCAGGGGCTATGGCTACACCTTC.

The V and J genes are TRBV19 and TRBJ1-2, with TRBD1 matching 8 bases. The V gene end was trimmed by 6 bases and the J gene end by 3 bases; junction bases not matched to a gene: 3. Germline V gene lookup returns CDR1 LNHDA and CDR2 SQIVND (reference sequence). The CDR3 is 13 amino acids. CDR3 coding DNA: TGTGCCAGTAGGCCACAGGGGGACTATGGCTACACCTTC. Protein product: CASRPQGDYGYTF.

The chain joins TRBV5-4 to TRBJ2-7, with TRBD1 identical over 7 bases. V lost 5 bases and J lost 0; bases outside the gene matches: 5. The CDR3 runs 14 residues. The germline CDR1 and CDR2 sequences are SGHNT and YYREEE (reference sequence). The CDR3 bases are TGTGCCAGCAGGTGGGACAGTTCCTCCTACGAGCAGTACTTC. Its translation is CASRWDSSSYEQYF.

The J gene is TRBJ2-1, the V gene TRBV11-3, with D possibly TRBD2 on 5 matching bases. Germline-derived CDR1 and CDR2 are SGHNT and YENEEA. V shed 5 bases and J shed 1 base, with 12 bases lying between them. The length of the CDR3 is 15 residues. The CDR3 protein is CASSVTSVSYNEQFF. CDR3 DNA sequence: TGTGCCAGCAGCGTAACTAGTGTATCCTACAATGAGCAGTTCTTC.

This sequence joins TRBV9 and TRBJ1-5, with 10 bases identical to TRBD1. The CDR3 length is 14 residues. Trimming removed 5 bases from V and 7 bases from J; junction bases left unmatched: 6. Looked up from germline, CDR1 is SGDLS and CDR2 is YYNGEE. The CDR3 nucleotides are TGTGCCAGCAGTCAGGGACAGGGGAACCAGCCCCAGCATTTT. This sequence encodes CASSQGQGNQPQHF. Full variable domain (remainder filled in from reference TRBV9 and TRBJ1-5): DSGVTQTPKHLITATGQRVTLRCSPRSGDLSVYWYQQSLDQGLQFLIQYYNGEERAKGNILERFSAQQFPDLHSELNLSSLELGDSALYFCASSQGQGNQPQHFGDGTRLSIL.

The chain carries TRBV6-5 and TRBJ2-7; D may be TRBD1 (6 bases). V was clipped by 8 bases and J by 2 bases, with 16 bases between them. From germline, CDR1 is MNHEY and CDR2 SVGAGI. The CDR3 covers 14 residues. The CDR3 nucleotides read TGTGCCAGCCGTAAAACAGGGTTAGCCTACGAGCAGTACTTC. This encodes CASRKTGLAYEQYF.